This TCR beta chain emerged from a study of beta chain features in type 1 diabetes listed by TCRdb under 2018. Regarding the complete study: Mean age, gender distribution, total cell number and subset yield did not differ between patients and healthy donors. Across all samples, almost 110 million sorted cells were examined, and cell number per subset correlated strongly with RNA yield. In the study, recently diagnosed type 1 diabetes patients and matched healthy donors were compared on the TCRB repertoires of their sorted circulating CD4+ T cell subsets. Naive and central memory subsets were obtained from all 30 or so donors, but regulatory and stem cell-like memory subsets were isolated from only 8 patients and roughly eight healthy donors.

V and J lose 2 bases and 2 bases, and a span of 11 bases separates them. CDR1 and CDR2, looked up from the germline V gene, are SGDLS and YYNGEE. Measured from the cysteine to the phenylalanine, the CDR3 is 15 residues long. Only the CDR3 portion is preserved as DNA: 45 bases, with reading frame beginning at the first base. Regarding this clone: The antigen this receptor binds is unknown. Base qualities are not recorded, but no much larger clone differs from it by a single base.

Paper-wide results and their limitations: Naive, central memory and regulatory TCRB repertoires appeared more similar among patients than among healthy donors. Fewer insertions and more nucleotide deletions at VDJ recombination sites were observed in patients with type 1 diabetes, implying thymic rearrangement abnormalities. Type 1 diabetes patients showed a moderate but significant shortening of TCRB CDR3 length in all four CD4+ subsets. Only small numbers of individuals were included in the HLA sub-analyses, which left unresolved whether HLA type had any influence on TCRB rearrangement. Because cDNA was sequenced instead of genomic DNA, activated cells with high expression could be over-represented, although the groups did not differ in activation or CD3 levels. Shorter templates might be favored by PCR, yet because patient and control samples were amplified and corrected together, any such skew would affect both groups equally.

The entire amount of isolated RNA was reverse transcribed using the High Capacity cDNA Reverse Transcription Kit, so the sequenced TCRB transcripts were expressed ones. Deep immunoSEQ sequencing was applied to naive, central memory and regulatory T cell samples, giving an average of roughly 3.5 million total reads per sample. Sorted cells were lysed in RLT buffer, and RNA was extracted using DNase-treated RNeasy Micro or Mini kits according to cell number. Each cell subset was processed separately to prevent cross-contamination, with patient and healthy donor samples processed together. The immunoSEQ multiplex PCR was used to amplify TCRB sequences from cDNA, yielding 87-bp fragments that span the CDR3 region. The amplicons were sequenced using the Illumina HiSeq platform. The authors' analysis ran thus. PCR bias was corrected computationally using synthetic template baselines, and reads within Hamming distance 2 were collapsed, with unmergeable singletons discarded. Reads were aligned to IMGT to assign V, D and J genes, CDR3 length, and insertions or deletions at six rearrangement sites. Within each subset, clonotype counts were normalized to the number of sorted cells before true diversity and Gini coefficients were calculated with the tcR R package. The overlap coefficient, calculated on TCRB nucleotide sequences, was used to quantify repertoire sharing. Out-of-frame TCRB sequences from naive cells were analyzed to stand in for the pre-selection repertoire. TCRdb took over this immuneACCESS table, retaining in-frame rearrangements with V and J assigned. Such tables are incomplete; in checked studies, under half of the missing clones stem from an unresolved V gene, and the remainder is unexplained. V and J calls plus clone size are reproduced from that table; the DNA served to infer D and trimming. The sample table shows 250,000 or so clones, and 14% are seen once. Roughly 0.02% of the sample goes to the ten largest clones.

Each donor gave one peripheral blood draw, averaging approximately 110 mL, which was collected into heparinised tubes. Naive, central memory, regulatory and stem cell-like memory CD4+ T cells were sorted on a BD FACSAria II using a panel including CD45RO, CCR7, CD25, CD127, CD95 and CD27. Every sorted population had a purity above 95%. Right away, PBMCs were isolated by Lymphoprep density gradient centrifugation and were stained directly, with no culture step. So that batch effects would be minimized, each experiment stained and sorted samples in pairs, pairing one healthy donor with one patient. This chain joins TRBV9 to TRBJ2-1; TRBD2 is perhaps the D gene, given 5 matching bases. Material for sequencing was naive CD4+ T cells from blood. The cell subset or site label of this sample denotes: true naive CD4+ T cells. The receptor was derived from a man aged 25 to 40 with type 1 diabetes. The CDR3 reads as follows: CASSVGGLTYNEQFF. The sequenced DNA: TGTGCCAGCAGCGTCGGCGGGCTGACCTACAATGAGCAGTTCTTC.